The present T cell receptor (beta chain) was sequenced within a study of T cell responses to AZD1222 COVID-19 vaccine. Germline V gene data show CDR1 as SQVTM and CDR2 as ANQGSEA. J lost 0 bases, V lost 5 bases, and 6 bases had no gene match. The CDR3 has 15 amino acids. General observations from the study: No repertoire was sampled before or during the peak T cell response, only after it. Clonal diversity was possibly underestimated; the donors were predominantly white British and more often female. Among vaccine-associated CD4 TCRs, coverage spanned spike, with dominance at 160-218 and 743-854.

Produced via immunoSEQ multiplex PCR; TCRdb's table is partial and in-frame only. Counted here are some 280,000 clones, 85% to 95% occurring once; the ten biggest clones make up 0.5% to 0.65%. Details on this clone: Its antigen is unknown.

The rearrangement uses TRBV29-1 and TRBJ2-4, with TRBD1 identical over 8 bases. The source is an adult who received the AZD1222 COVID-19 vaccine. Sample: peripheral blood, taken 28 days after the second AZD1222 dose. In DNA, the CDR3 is TGCAGCGTTACTAACAGGGGGTCAGCCAAAAACATTCAGTACTTC. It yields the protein CSVTNRGSAKNIQYF.